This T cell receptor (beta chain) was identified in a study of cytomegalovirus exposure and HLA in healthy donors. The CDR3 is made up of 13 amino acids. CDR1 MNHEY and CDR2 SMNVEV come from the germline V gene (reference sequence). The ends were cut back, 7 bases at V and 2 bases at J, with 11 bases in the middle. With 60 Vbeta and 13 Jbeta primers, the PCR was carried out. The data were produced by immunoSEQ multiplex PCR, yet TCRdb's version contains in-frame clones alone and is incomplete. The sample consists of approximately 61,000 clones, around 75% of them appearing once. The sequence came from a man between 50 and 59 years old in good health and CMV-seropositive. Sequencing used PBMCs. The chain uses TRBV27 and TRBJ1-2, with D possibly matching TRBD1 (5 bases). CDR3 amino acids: CASTSGGNYGYTF. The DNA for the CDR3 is TGTGCCAGCACCTCCGGGGGGAACTATGGCTACACCTTC.